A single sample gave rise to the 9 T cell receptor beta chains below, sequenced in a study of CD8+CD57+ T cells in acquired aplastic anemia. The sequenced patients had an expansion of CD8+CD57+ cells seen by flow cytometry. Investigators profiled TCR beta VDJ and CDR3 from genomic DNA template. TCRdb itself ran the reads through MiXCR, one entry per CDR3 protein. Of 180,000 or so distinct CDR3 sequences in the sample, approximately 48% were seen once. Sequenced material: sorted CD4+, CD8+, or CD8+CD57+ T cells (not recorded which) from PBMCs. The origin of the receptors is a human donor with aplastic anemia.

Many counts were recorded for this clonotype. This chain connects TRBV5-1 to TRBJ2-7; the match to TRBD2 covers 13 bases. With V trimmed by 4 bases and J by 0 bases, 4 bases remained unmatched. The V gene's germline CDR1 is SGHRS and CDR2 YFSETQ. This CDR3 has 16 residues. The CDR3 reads CASSATSGRSSYEQYF. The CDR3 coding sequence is TGCGCCAGCAGCGCGACTAGCGGGAGGAGCTCCTACGAGCAGTACTTC.

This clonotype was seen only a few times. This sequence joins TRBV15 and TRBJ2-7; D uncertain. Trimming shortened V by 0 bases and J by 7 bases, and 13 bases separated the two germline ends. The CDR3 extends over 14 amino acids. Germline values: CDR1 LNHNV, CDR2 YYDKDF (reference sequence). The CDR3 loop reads CATSRDIEAAEQYF. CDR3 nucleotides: TGTGCCACCAGCAGAGATATTGAGGCGGCTGAGCAGTACTTC. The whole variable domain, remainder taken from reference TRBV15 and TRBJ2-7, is DAMVIQNPRYQVTQFGKPVTLSCSQTLNHNVMYWYQQKSSQAPKLLFHYYDKDFNNEADTPDNFQSRRPNTSFCFLDIRSPGLGDTAMYLCATSRDIEAAEQYFGPGTRLTVT.

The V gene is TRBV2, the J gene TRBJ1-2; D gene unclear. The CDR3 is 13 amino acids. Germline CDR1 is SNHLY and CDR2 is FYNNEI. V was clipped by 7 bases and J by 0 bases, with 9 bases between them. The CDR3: CASTRTPNYGYTF. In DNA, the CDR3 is TGTGCCAGCACCAGGACCCCTAACTATGGCTACACCTTC.

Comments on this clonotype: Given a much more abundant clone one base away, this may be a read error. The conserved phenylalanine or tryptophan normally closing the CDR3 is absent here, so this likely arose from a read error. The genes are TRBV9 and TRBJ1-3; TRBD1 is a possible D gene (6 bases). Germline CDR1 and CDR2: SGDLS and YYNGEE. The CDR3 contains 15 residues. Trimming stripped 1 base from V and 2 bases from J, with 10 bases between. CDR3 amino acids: CASSVNGQTGNTIYS. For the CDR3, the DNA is TGTGCCAGCAGCGTAAATGGACAGACTGGAAACACCATATATTCT.

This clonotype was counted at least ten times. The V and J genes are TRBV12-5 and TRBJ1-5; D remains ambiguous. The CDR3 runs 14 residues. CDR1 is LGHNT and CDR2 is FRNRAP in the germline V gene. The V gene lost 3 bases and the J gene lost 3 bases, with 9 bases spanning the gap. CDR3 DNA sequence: TGTGCTAGTGGTTTCTATGCCCCCAATCAGCCCCAGCATTTT. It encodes CASGFYAPNQPQHF.

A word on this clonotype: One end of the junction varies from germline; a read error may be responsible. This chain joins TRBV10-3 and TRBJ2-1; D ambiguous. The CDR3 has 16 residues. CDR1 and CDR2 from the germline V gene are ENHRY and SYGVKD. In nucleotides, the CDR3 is TGTGCCAGCAGTCCGTCGACTCGGTATATCGACAATGAGCAGTTCTTC. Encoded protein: CASSPSTRYIDNEQFF.

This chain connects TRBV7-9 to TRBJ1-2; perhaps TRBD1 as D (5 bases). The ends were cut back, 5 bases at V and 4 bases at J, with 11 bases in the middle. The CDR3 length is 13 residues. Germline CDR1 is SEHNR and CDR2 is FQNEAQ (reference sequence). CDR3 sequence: CASSQTVSYGYTF. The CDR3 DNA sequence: TGTGCCAGCAGCCAGACAGTCTCCTATGGCTACACCTTC.

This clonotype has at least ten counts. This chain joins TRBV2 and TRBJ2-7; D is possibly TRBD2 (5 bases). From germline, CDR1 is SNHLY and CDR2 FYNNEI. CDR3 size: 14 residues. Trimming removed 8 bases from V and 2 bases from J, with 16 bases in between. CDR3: CASSPRRVAYEQYF. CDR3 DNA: TGTGCCAGCTCCCCTCGGCGGGTCGCCTACGAGCAGTACTTC.

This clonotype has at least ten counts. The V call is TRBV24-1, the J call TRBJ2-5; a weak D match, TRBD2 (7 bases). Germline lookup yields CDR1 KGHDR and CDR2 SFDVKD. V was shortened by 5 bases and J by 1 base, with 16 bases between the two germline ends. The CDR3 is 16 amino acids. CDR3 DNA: TGTGCCACCAGTGCCCCCACTGGGGGGGCCCAAGAGACCCAGTACTTC. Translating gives CATSAPTGGAQETQYF.